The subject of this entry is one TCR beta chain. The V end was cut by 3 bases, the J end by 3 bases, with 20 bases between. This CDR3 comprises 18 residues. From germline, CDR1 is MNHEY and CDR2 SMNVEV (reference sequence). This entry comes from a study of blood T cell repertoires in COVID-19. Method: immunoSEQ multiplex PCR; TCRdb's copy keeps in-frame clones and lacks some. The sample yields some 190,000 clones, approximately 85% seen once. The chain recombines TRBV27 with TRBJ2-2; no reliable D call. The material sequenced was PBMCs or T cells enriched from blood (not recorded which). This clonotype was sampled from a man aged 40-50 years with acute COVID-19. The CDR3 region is CASSFFSKRSVDTGELFF. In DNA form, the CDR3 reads TGTGCCAGCAGTTTTTTTTCTAAGAGGTCGGTGGACACCGGGGAGCTGTTTTTT.